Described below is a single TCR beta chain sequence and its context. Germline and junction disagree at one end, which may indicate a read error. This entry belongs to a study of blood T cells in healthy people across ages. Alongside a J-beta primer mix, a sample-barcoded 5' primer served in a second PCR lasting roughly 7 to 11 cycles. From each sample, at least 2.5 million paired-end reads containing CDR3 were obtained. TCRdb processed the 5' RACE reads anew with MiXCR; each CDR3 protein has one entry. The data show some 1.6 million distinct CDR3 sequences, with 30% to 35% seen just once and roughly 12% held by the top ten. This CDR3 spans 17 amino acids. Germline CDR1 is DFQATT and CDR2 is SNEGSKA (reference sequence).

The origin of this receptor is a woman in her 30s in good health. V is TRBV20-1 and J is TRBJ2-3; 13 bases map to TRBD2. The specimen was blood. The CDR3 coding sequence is TGTAGTACAAAGGGACTAGCGGGGACTCCTAGCACAGATACGCAGTATTTT. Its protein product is CSTKGLAGTPSTDTQYF.